The clone carrying this T cell receptor beta chain was seen ten or more times. It was considered stable Graves' hyperthyroidism when ophthalmopathy did not progress within 18 months. Patients were excluded because of uncontrolled infection, other autoimmune disease, pregnancy or lactation. This sample is part of a study of T cells in Graves' hyperthyroidism and ophthalmopathy. The source material, RNA transcripts, was used to amplify TCR beta CDR3 regions. Primed by the HTBI set, a first-round RT-PCR was run on the TCR CDR3. Each CDR3 protein gets one entry after TCRdb re-called the multiplex PCR reads with MiXCR. The sample consists of 500,000 to 600,000 distinct CDR3 sequences, around 17% of them appearing once. This CDR3 has 15 amino acids. The germline V gene encodes CDR1 DFQATT and CDR2 SNEGSKA (reference sequence). The trim removed 1 base at V and 1 base at J, leaving 5 bases unmatched.

This rearrangement joins TRBV20-1 to TRBJ1-1; TRBD1 agrees at 8 bases. This clonotype was obtained from a woman aged 18-29 years with Graves' hyperthyroidism. Specimen: blood. The CDR3 spells CSARGGGQANTEAFF. The CDR3, as DNA: TGCAGTGCTAGAGGGGGGGGACAGGCGAACACTGAAGCTTTCTTT.